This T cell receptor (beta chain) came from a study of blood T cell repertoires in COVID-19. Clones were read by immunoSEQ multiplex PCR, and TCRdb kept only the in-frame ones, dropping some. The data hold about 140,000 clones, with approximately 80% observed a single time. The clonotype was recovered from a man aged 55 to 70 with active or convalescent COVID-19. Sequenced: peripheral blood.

As DNA, the CDR3 is TGTGCCAGCAGTTTATCTAGGGAGGACTATGGCTACACCTTC. Protein: CASSLSREDYGYTF. V and J are TRBV28 and TRBJ1-2; D gene ambiguous. Trimming removed 1 base at V and 3 bases at J, with 9 bases between. Per the germline V gene, CDR1 is MDHEN and CDR2 is SYDVKM. This CDR3 region has 14 residues.